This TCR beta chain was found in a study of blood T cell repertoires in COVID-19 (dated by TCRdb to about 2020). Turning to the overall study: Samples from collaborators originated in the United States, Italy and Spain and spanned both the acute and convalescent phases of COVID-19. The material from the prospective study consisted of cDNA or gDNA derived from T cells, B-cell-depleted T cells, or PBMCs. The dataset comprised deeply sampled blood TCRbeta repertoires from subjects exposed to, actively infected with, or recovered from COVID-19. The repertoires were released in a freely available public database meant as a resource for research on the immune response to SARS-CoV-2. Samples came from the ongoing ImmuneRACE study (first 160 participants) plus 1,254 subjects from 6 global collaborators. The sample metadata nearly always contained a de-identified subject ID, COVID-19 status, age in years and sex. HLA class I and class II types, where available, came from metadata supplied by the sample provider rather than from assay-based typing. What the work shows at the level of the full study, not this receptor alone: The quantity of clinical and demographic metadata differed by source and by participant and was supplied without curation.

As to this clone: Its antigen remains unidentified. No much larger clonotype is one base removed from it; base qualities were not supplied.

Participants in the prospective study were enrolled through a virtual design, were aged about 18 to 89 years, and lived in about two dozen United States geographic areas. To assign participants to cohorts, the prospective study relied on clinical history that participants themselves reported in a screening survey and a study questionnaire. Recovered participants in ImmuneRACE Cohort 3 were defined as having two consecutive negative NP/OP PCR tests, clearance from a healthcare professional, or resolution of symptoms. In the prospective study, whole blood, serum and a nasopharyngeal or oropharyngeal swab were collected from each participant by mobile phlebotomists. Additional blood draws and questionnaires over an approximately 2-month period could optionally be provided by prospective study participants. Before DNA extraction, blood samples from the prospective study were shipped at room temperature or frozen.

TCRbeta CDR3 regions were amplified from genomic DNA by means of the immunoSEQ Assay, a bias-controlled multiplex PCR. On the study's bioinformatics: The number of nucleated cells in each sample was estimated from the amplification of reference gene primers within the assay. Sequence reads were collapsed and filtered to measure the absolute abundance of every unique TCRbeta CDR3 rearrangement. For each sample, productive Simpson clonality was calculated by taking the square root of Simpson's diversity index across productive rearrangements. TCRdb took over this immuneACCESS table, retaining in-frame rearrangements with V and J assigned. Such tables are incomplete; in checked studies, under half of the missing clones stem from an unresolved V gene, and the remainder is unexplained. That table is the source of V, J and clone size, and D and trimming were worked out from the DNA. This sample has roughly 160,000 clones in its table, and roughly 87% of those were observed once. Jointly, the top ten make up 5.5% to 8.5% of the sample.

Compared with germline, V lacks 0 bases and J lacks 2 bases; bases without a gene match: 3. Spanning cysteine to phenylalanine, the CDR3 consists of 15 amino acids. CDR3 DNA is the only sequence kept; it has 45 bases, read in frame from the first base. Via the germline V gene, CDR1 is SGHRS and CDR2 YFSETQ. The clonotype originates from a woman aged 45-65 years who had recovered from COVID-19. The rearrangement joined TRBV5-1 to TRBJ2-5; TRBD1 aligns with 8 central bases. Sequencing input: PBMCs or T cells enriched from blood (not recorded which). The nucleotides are TGCGCCAGCAGCTTGGGGACAGGGACTCAAGAGACCCAGTACTTC. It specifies CASSLGTGTQETQYF. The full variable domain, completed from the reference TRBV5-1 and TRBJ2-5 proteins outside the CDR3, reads KAGVTQTPRYLIKTRGQQVTLSCSPISGHRSVSWYQQTPGQGLQFLFEYFSETQRNKGNFPGRFSGRQFSNSRSEMNVSTLELGDSALYLCASSLGTGTQETQYFGPGTRLLVL.